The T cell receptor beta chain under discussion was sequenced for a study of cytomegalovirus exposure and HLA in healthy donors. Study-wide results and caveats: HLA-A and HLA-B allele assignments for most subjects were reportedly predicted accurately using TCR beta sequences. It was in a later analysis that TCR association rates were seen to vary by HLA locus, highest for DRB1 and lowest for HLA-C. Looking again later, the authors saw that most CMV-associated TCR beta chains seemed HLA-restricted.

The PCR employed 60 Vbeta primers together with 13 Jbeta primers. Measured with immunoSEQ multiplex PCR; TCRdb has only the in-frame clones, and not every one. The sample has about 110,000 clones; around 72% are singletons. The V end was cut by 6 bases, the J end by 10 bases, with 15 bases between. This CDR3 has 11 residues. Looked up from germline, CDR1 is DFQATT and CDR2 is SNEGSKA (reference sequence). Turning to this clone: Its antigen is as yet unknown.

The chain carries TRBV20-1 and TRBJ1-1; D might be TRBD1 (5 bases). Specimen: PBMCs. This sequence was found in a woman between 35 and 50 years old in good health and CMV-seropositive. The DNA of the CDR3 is TGCAGTGCCCGGGGGTTCTGGGGAGCTTTCTTT. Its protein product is CSARGFWGAFF.